The rows below give T cell receptor beta chains drawn from one sample of a study of regulatory T cells in long-lasting Graves disease. TCRdb fed the multiplex PCR reads into MiXCR, producing one record per CDR3 protein. Of roughly 430,000 distinct CDR3 sequences in the sample, 16% are singletons; the top ten hold about 10%. These data were also reused for a study on T cells in Graves' hyperthyroidism and ophthalmopathy.

This sample comprised peripheral blood mononuclear cells (PBMCs), obtained at new diagnosis, from a patient treated with antithyroid drugs. Receptor source: a young woman with Graves disease. Each CDR3 is given with its conserved first and last residue. D genes are given only for firm matches. Some rows have no size entry. The others give once, few or many, or a class for an expanded clone.

V: TRBV5-1
D: TRBD2
size: many
J: TRBJ2-3
CDR3: CASSPTSGNGDTQYF
DNA: TGCGCCAGCAGCCCCACTAGCGGGAACGGAGATACGCAGTATTTT

V: TRBV7-2
D: -
size: many
J: TRBJ1-1
CDR3: CASSLVWQGNTEAFF
DNA: TGTGCCAGCAGCTTAGTCTGGCAGGGGAACACTGAAGCTTTCTTT

V: TRBV4-2
D: TRBD1
size: few
J: TRBJ1-5
CDR3: CASSQERTGQGQPQHF
DNA: TGTGCCAGCAGCCAGGAGCGGACAGGGCAAGGACAGCCCCAGCATTTT

V: TRBV10-3
D: TRBD2
size: -
J: TRBJ2-1
CDR3: CAISQGLAGLPNEQFF
DNA: TGTGCCATCAGTCAAGGACTAGCGGGCCTCCCCAATGAGCAGTTCTTC

V: TRBV20-1
D: TRBD1
size: few
J: TRBJ1-2
CDR3: CSASDDRDRKTYGYTF
DNA: TGCAGTGCTAGTGACGACCGGGACAGGAAGACCTATGGCTACACCTTC

V: TRBV29-1
D: -
size: -
J: TRBJ2-7
CDR3: CSASKATGVDEQYF
DNA: TGCAGCGCCAGTAAGGCCACAGGTGTCGACGAGCAGTACTTC

V: TRBV18
D: TRBD1
size: many
J: TRBJ2-7
CDR3: CASSPPGTGAWEQYF
DNA: TGTGCCAGCTCACCCCCCGGGACAGGGGCATGGGAGCAGTACTTC

V: TRBV7-9
D: -
size: few
J: TRBJ2-2
CDR3: CASSLGAGRAAGTGELFF
DNA: TGTGCCAGCAGCTTAGGAGCGGGCAGGGCCGCGGGAACCGGGGAGCTGTTTTTT

V: TRBV27
D: -
size: many
J: TRBJ1-1
CDR3: CASSLSRGNTEAFF
DNA: TGTGCCAGCAGTTTATCACGGGGCAACACTGAAGCTTTCTTT

V: TRBV20-1
D: -
size: many
J: TRBJ2-1
CDR3: CSARSGNNEQFF
DNA: TGCAGTGCTAGATCAGGGAACAATGAGCAGTTCTTC

V: TRBV6-1
D: -
size: -
J: TRBJ2-7
CDR3: CASKTRIDNYEQYF
DNA: TGTGCCAGTAAAACTAGAATTGATAACTACGAGCAGTACTTC

V: TRBV6-1
D: TRBD2
size: -
J: TRBJ2-7
CDR3: CASRPTGTSGGEQYF
DNA: TGTGCCAGCAGGCCCACCGGGACTAGCGGGGGGGAGCAGTACTTC

V: TRBV28
D: -
size: -
J: TRBJ1-4
CDR3: CASSYRTEHEKLFF
DNA: TGTGCCAGCAGTTATAGGACAGAACATGAAAAACTGTTTTTT

V: TRBV2
D: TRBD2
size: few
J: TRBJ2-2
CDR3: CASSGLADTGELFF
DNA: TGTGCCAGCAGTGGCCTAGCGGACACCGGGGAGCTGTTTTTT

V: TRBV6-1
D: -
size: -
J: TRBJ2-1
CDR3: CASSKGGVGVTMKQFF
DNA: TGTGCCAGCAGTAAAGGGGGGGTGGGGGTTACAATGAAGCAGTTCTTC

V: TRBV6-5
D: TRBD2
size: few
J: TRBJ2-7
CDR3: CASSYVAGEPREQYF
DNA: TGTGCCAGCAGTTACGTTGCGGGAGAGCCCCGCGAGCAGTACTTC

V: TRBV27
D: TRBD1
size: many
J: TRBJ1-5
CDR3: CASSLTQQGSYQPQHF
DNA: TGTGCCAGCAGTCTCACCCAACAGGGGTCCTATCAGCCCCAGCATTTT